This T cell receptor beta chain originates from a study of control samples from healthy donors and cancer patients. This CDR3 spans 15 amino acids. Germline V gives CDR1 KGHDR, CDR2 SFDVKD. V gave up 6 bases and J gave up 1 base, with 13 bases separating them. Only in-frame clones appear in the TCRdb table, and some are missing; sequencing was by immunoSEQ multiplex PCR. The sample lists around 92,000 clones, roughly four fifths occurring once. The clonotype originates from a man in his 60s in good health. The gene calls are TRBV24-1 and TRBJ2-3; no clear D. The material sequenced was blood. The CDR3 DNA reads as TGTGCCACCAGTTTATCTGCCTCAGGCACAGATACGCAGTATTTT. Encoded protein: CATSLSASGTDTQYF.